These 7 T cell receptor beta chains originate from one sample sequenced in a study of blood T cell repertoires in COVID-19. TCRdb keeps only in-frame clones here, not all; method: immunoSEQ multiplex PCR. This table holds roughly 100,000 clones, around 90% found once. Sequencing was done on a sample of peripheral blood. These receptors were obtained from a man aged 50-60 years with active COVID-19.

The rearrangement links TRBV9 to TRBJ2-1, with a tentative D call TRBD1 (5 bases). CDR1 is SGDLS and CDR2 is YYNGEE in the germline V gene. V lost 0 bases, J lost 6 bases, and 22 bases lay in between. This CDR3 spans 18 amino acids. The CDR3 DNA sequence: TGTGCCAGCAGCGTAGACCCCGTGCCGGCAGGGATCCCCAATGAGCAGTTCTTC. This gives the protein CASSVDPVPAGIPNEQFF.

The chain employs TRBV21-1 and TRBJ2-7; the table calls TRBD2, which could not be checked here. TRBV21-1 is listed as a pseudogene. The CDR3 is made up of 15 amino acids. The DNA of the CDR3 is TGTGCCAGCAGCAGGGGACTAGCGGGGCTCTACGAGCAGTACTTC. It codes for CASSRGLAGLYEQYF.

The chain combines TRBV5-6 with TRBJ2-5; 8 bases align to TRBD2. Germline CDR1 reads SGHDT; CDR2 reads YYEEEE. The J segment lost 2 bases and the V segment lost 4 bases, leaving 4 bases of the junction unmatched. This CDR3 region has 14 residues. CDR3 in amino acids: CASSTPSGQETQYF. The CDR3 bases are TGTGCCAGCAGCACCCCTAGCGGGCAAGAGACCCAGTACTTC.

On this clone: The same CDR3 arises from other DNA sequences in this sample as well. The CDR3 reads CASSQAGGNTGELFF. CDR3 nucleotides: TGCGCCAGCAGCCAAGCAGGGGGGAACACCGGGGAGCTGTTTTTT. The chain joins TRBV4-1 to TRBJ2-2; 7 bases map to TRBD1. The CDR3 has 15 amino acids. CDR1 is MGHRA and CDR2 is YSYEKL in the germline V gene. J lost 1 base, V lost 1 base, and 0 bases had no gene match.

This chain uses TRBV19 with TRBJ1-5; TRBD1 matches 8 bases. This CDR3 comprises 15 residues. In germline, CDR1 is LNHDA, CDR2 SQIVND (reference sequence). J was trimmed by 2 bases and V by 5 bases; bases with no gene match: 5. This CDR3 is CASSARQGRNQPQHF. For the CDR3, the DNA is TGTGCCAGTAGTGCCCGACAGGGGCGCAATCAGCCCCAGCATTTT.

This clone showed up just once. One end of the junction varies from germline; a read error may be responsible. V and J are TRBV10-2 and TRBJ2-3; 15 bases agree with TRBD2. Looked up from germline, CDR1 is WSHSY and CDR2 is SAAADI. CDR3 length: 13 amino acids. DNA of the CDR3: TGCGCCAGCAGTCCCGGGACTAGCGGGGGGATGCATTTT. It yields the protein CASSPGTSGGMHF.

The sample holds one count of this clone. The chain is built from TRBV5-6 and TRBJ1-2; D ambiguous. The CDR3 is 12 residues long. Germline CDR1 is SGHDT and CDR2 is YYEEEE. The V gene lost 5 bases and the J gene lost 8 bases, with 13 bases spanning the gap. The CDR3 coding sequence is TGTGCCAGCAGTACCACGGGGTACGGCTACACCTTC. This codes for CASSTTGYGYTF.